One sample yielded the 15 T cell receptor beta chains listed below, sequenced in a study of shared clonotypes between healthy human individuals. Assay: immunoSEQ multiplex PCR; the TCRdb copy retains only in-frame clones and omits some. This table holds around 2.1 million clones, approximately 94% found once. The sample comprised naive CD4+ T cells sorted from blood. Subset specified: CD45RA+ positively selected. These receptors were obtained from a man in his late teens or twenties in good health.

This clone has a single count. The chain is built from TRBV5-6 and TRBJ2-5, with D possibly being TRBD1 (5 bases). V lost 6 bases to trimming and J lost 1 base, with 13 bases between them. Germline V gene lookup returns CDR1 SGHDT and CDR2 YYEEEE. The CDR3 sequence is 14 residues long. In DNA, the CDR3 is TGTGCCAGCATCGAACGACAGCCCCAAGAGACCCAGTACTTC. It is translated as CASIERQPQETQYF. The whole variable domain, remainder taken from reference TRBV5-6 and TRBJ2-5, is DAGVTQSPTHLIKTRGQQVTLRCSPKSGHDTVSWYQQALGQGPQFIFQYYEEEERQRGNFPDRFSGHQFPNYSSELNVNALLLGDSALYLCASIERQPQETQYFGPGTRLLVL.

This chain links TRBV6-5 with TRBJ2-1; D not resolved. Germline values: CDR1 MNHEY, CDR2 SVGAGI. The ends were cut back, 7 bases at V and 12 bases at J, with 13 bases in the middle. The CDR3 has 11 amino acids. CDR3 sequence reads: CASTYGSAQFF. In nucleotides, the CDR3 is TGTGCCAGCACCTACGGGTCAGCGCAGTTCTTC.

V is TRBV11-3 and J is TRBJ1-1; D ambiguous. Germline loops: CDR1 SGHNT, CDR2 YENEEA. Between the trimmed V and J ends, which lost 0 bases and 1 base, there was a span of 9 bases. CDR3 length: 15 residues. The chain's CDR3 is CASSLEGTRNTEAFF. CDR3 coding DNA: TGTGCCAGCAGCTTAGAGGGTACACGGAACACTGAAGCTTTCTTT.

V and J are TRBV6-6 and TRBJ2-7, with TRBD1 matching over 8 bases. Germline assignment: CDR1 MNHNY and CDR2 SVGAGI (reference sequence). This CDR3 has 15 amino acids. The V gene end was trimmed by 7 bases and the J gene end by 5 bases; junction bases not matched to a gene: 13. CDR3 sequence reads: CASTLKRTGNNEQYF. The DNA of the CDR3 is TGTGCCAGCACCCTTAAGAGGACAGGGAATAACGAGCAGTACTTC.

In its sample, this clone was seen a few times. Other nucleotide sequences from this sample produce the same CDR3. The chain joins TRBV5-1 to TRBJ1-5, with no clear D. Trimming took 0 bases from V and 7 from J, leaving 5 bases between them. This CDR3 spans 12 amino acids. Per germline, CDR1 SGHRS and CDR2 YFSETQ. CDR3 in amino acids: CASSLEGQPQHF. The CDR3 DNA is TGCGCCAGCAGCTTGGAGGGCCAGCCCCAGCATTTT.

This clone was seen once. The chain recombines TRBV2 with TRBJ1-1, with D unclear. The germline CDR1 and CDR2 sequences are SNHLY and FYNNEI. V shed 5 bases and J shed 7 bases, with 5 bases lying between them. CDR3 size: 10 residues. The CDR3 protein is CASSSIEAFF. As DNA, the CDR3 is TGTGCCAGCAGTTCGATTGAAGCTTTCTTT.

The chain has TRBV9 and TRBJ1-6; 8 bases map to TRBD1. J was trimmed by 6 bases and V by 1 base; bases with no gene match: 9. The CDR3 has 17 residues. Germline CDR1 reads SGDLS; CDR2 reads YYNGEE. The CDR3 region has the DNA TGTGCCAGCAGCGTAAGTGTCCTGACAGGGGCTAATTCACCCCTCCACTTT. It is translated as CASSVSVLTGANSPLHF.

A remark on this clone: Other nucleotide sequences in the sample specify the same CDR3. The chain combines TRBV7-9 with TRBJ1-2; D is undetermined. Germline V lookup: CDR1 SEHNR, CDR2 FQNEAQ (reference sequence). CDR3 length: 13 amino acids. V was pared by 1 base and J by 0 bases, with 3 bases between. DNA of the CDR3: TGTGCCAGCAGCTTAGATACTAACTATGGCTACACCTTC. Amino acids: CASSLDTNYGYTF. The entire variable domain, with the rest obtained from reference TRBV7-9 and TRBJ1-2, is as follows: DTGVSQNPRHKITKRGQNVTFRCDPISEHNRLYWYRQTLGQGPEFLTYFQNEAQLEKSRLLSDRFSAERPKGSFSTLEIQRTEQGDSAMYLCASSLDTNYGYTFGSGTRLTVV.

This clone was seen once. The rearrangement links TRBV5-6 to TRBJ2-4; possibly TRBD2 for D (5 bases). The germline V and J ends were trimmed by 4 bases and 0 bases, with 14 bases remaining between them. The germline V gene encodes CDR1 SGHDT and CDR2 YYEEEE. The CDR3 covers 16 residues. CDR3 residues: CASSPPGSLAKNIQYF. In DNA form, the CDR3 reads TGTGCCAGCAGCCCGCCGGGGTCCCTAGCCAAAAACATTCAGTACTTC.

The chain uses TRBV28 and TRBJ2-2; D not resolved. Germline V gene data show CDR1 as MDHEN and CDR2 as SYDVKM. The CDR3 covers 14 residues. With 9 bases removed from V and 1 base from J, the gap between germline ends came to 12 bases. CDR3 sequence (DNA): TGTGCCAGTCTCGGGCCGATGAACACCGGGGAGCTGTTTTTT. It codes for CASLGPMNTGELFF.

J is TRBJ2-7 and V is TRBV30, with D tentatively TRBD1 (6 bases). The germline V gene has CDR1 GTSNPN and CDR2 SVGIG (reference sequence). The CDR3 contains 17 residues. The V and J ends lost 1 base and 1 base respectively, with 20 bases between them. This CDR3 is CAWSAPLRPTGSYEQYF. In nucleotides, the CDR3 is TGTGCCTGGAGTGCCCCCCTTCGACCGACAGGATCCTACGAGCAGTACTTC.

Comment on this clone: Other DNA variants within this sample encode the same CDR3. V is TRBV7-9 and J is TRBJ1-1, with TRBD1 matching over 7 bases. The CDR3 loop spans 13 amino acids. Germline V gives CDR1 SEHNR, CDR2 FQNEAQ (reference sequence). The trim removed 2 bases at V and 5 bases at J, leaving 2 bases unmatched. The CDR3 loop is CASSLQGGTEAFF. CDR3 DNA: TGTGCCAGCAGCTTACAGGGGGGGACTGAAGCTTTCTTT. The full variable domain, with the rest looked up from reference TRBV7-9 and TRBJ1-1, is DTGVSQNPRHKITKRGQNVTFRCDPISEHNRLYWYRQTLGQGPEFLTYFQNEAQLEKSRLLSDRFSAERPKGSFSTLEIQRTEQGDSAMYLCASSLQGGTEAFFGQGTRLTVV.

In the case of this clone: The sample has other DNA sequences that encode this CDR3 too. The rearrangement links TRBV28 to TRBJ1-5; D gene unclear. The CDR3 is 15 amino acids. The germline gives CDR1 MDHEN, CDR2 SYDVKM. V shed 4 bases and J shed 2 bases, with 12 bases lying between them. In nucleotides, the CDR3 is TGTGCCAGCAGTTCCCCCGGGGTCGGCAATCAGCCCCAGCATTTT. The encoded protein is CASSSPGVGNQPQHF.

CDR3 sequence (DNA): TGTGCCAGCAGCTCCCGGTCTTGGGGTTCTGGAAACACCATATATTTT. This gives the protein CASSSRSWGSGNTIYF. The J gene is TRBJ1-3, the V gene TRBV13; D gene uncertain. The CDR3 loop spans 16 amino acids. V was pared by 4 bases and J by 1 base, with 14 bases between. CDR1 is PRHDT and CDR2 is FYEKMQ in the germline V gene (reference sequence).

This clone was found a few times. The same CDR3 is also encoded by other DNA sequences in this sample. This chain connects TRBV7-3 to TRBJ2-1; either TRBD1 or TRBD2 may supply D (5 bases each). This CDR3 contains 11 residues. The V end lost 2 bases, the J end lost 9 bases, and 5 bases lay between the germline ends. Germline V gene data show CDR1 as SGHTA and CDR2 as FQGTGA. CDR3 DNA: TGTGCCAGCAGCTTAGGGGGTGAGCAGTTCTTC. This encodes CASSLGGEQFF. The whole variable domain, remainder taken from reference TRBV7-3 and TRBJ2-1, is GAGVSQTPSNKVTEKGKYVELRCDPISGHTALYWYRQSLGQGPEFLIYFQGTGAADDSGLPNDRFFAVRPEGSVSTLKIQRTERGDSAVYLCASSLGGEQFFGPGTRLTVL.